These 8 T cell receptor beta chains came from one sample sequenced in a study of shared clonotypes between healthy human individuals. Measured with immunoSEQ multiplex PCR; TCRdb has only the in-frame clones, and not every one. This sample has 2 million to 2.5 million clones, with roughly 95% found just once. Sequencing was carried out using naive CD4+ T cells sorted from blood. Stated subset: CD45RA+ positively selected. Source of these receptors: a man aged 18 to 29 in good health.

The chain links TRBV5-1 to TRBJ1-3; no clear D. V was shortened by 4 bases and J by 10 bases, with 12 bases between the two germline ends. The length of the CDR3 is 12 residues. Germline V gene sequence: CDR1 SGHRS, CDR2 YFSETQ. This CDR3 reads CASSDDLTTIYF. In DNA form, the CDR3 reads TGCGCCAGCAGCGATGACCTTACTACCATATATTTT.

V gene TRBV7-6 combines with J gene TRBJ2-7, with 8 bases that match TRBD2. Trimming took 3 bases from V and 7 from J; bases not matched to a gene: 5. This CDR3 comprises 13 residues. CDR1 and CDR2 from the germline V gene are SGHVS and FNYEAQ. In DNA, the CDR3 is TGTGCCAGCAGCTTCGGCGGGGGGAAGGAGCAGTACTTC. This encodes CASSFGGGKEQYF. Based on the CDR3 plus reference TRBV7-6 and TRBJ2-7, the full variable domain is GAGVSQSPRYKVTKRGQDVALRCDPISGHVSLYWYRQALGQGPEFLTYFNYEAQQDKSGLPNDRFSAERPEGSISTLTIQRTEQRDSAMYRCASSFGGGKEQYFGPGTRLTVT.

The chain uses TRBV30 and TRBJ2-4; D is unresolved. Germline CDR1 is GTSNPN and CDR2 is SVGIG (reference sequence). Trimming removed 2 bases at V and 0 bases at J, with 14 bases between. The CDR3 is 16 residues long. In DNA, the CDR3 is TGTGCCTGGAGTCTAGAGAATTATCTAGCCAAAAACATTCAGTACTTC. Amino acids: CAWSLENYLAKNIQYF.

The CDR3 loop is CASSQLPGEQFF. Written as DNA, the CDR3 is TGTGCCAGCAGCCAACTACCCGGTGAGCAGTTCTTC. The V gene is TRBV7-2, the J gene TRBJ2-1; D call uncertain. V was shortened by 5 bases and J by 9 bases, with 11 bases between the two germline ends. CDR3 length equals 12 residues. CDR1 SGHTA and CDR2 FQGNSA come from the germline V gene.

This sequence joins TRBV19 and TRBJ2-3, with no clear D. Between the trimmed V and J ends, which lost 7 bases and 1 base, there was a span of 12 bases. The CDR3 has 14 residues. CDR1 and CDR2 from the germline V gene are LNHDA and SQIVND (reference sequence). CDR3 sequence: CASNQPGRTDTQYF. The CDR3 nucleotides are TGTGCCAGTAACCAGCCCGGTCGCACAGATACGCAGTATTTT.

The J gene is TRBJ1-1, the V gene TRBV6-5; tentatively, D is TRBD1 (5 bases). This CDR3 is 14 amino acids long. Germline V CDR1 and CDR2: MNHEY, SVGAGI. The germline V and J ends were trimmed by 0 bases and 7 bases, with 12 bases remaining between them. The CDR3 nucleotides are TGTGCCAGCAGTTACTCTGGGGGGTCGTATGAAGCTTTCTTT. Translation gives CASSYSGGSYEAFF.

In DNA form, the CDR3 reads TGTGCCAGCAGCTTAAATTACGGGGCCACGAACACCGGGGAGCTGTTTTTT. This encodes CASSLNYGATNTGELFF. The V gene is TRBV7-9, the J gene TRBJ2-2; D could derive from TRBD1 or TRBD2 (5 bases each). V lost 2 bases, J lost 0 bases, and 13 bases lay in between. The germline V gene encodes CDR1 SEHNR and CDR2 FQNEAQ (reference sequence). The CDR3 spans 17 residues.

Comment on this clone: Other nucleotide sequences in the sample specify the same CDR3. The chain links TRBV4-2 to TRBJ2-1; 10 bases align to TRBD2. Germline V gene lookup returns CDR1 LGHNA and CDR2 YNFKEQ. This CDR3 is 16 amino acids long. Unmatched junction bases numbered 3, after V lost 0 bases and J lost 4 bases. The CDR3 loop reads CASSQDGTSVYNEQFF. The CDR3 DNA sequence: TGTGCCAGCAGCCAAGATGGGACTAGCGTATACAATGAGCAGTTCTTC.